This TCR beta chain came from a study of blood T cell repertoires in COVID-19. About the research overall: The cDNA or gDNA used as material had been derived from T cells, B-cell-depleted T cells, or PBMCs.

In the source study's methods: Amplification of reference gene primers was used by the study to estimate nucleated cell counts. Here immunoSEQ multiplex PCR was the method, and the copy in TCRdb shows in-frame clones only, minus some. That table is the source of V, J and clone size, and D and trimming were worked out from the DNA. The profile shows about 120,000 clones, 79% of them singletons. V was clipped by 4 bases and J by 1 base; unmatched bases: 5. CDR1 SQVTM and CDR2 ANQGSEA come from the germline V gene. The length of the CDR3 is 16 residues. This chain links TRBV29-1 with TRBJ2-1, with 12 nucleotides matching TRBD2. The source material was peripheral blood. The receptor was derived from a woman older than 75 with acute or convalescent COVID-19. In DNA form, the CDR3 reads TGCAGCGTTGTTACCGGGACTAGCGGGTCCTACAATGAGCAGTTCTTC. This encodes CSVVTGTSGSYNEQFF.